Below, 15 T cell receptor beta chains from the same sample are listed, as sequenced in a study of T cells after yellow fever vaccination. Via MiXCR, TCRdb re-called the 5' RACE reads, giving one row per CDR3 protein. The sample includes 500,000 to 650,000 distinct CDR3 sequences, 10% to 15% of them seen just once. Here the sequenced sample was PBMCs, taken on the day of the yellow fever booster vaccination. These TCRs come from a man aged 25 to 40 who received the YFV17D yellow fever vaccine.

This clonotype was seen only a few times. CDR3 sequence (DNA): TGCGCCAGCAGCCAAGATCTGGCGGCAGCTGGGGCCAACGTCCTGACTTTC. It codes for CASSQDLAAAGANVLTF. The V gene is TRBV4-3, the J gene TRBJ2-6; D unresolved. Between the trimmed V and J ends, which lost 0 bases and 2 bases, there was a span of 11 bases. This CDR3 contains 17 residues. The germline CDR1 and CDR2 sequences are LGHNA and YSLEER.

This chain connects TRBV19 to TRBJ2-4; no clear D gene. Germline values: CDR1 LNHDA, CDR2 SQIVND (reference sequence). The CDR3 has 18 amino acids. With 5 bases removed from V and 0 bases from J, the gap between germline ends came to 20 bases. CDR3 amino acids: CASSSSPEVPLAKNIQYF. For the CDR3, the DNA is TGTGCCAGTAGTTCCTCCCCCGAGGTCCCACTAGCCAAAAACATTCAGTACTTC.

This clonotype was detected ten times or more. The CDR3 loop reads CASSQILANSGQFF. The CDR3 DNA is TGTGCCAGCAGCCAAATTTTGGCTAACTCTGGGCAGTTCTTC. The chain carries TRBV3-1 and TRBJ2-1; no clear D. Germline CDR1 LGHDT, CDR2 YNNKEL (reference sequence). Trimming pared 2 bases from V and 12 bases from J, leaving 17 bases between. This CDR3 has 14 amino acids.

This clonotype has more than one count but fewer than ten. The gene calls are TRBV4-3 and TRBJ2-5; D tentatively fits TRBD1 or TRBD2 (6 bases each). V lost 1 base and J lost 4, with 16 bases in between. This CDR3 is built from 16 residues. Germline loops: CDR1 LGHNA, CDR2 YSLEER. The CDR3 DNA reads as TGCGCCAGCAGCCAAGCTCCGAGTGGGGGGCGAGAGACCCAGTACTTC. It specifies CASSQAPSGGRETQYF.

This clonotype was observed a few times. This chain connects TRBV12-3 or TRBV12-4 to TRBJ1-5, with 7 bases matching TRBD1. V shed 6 bases and J 4 bases; nucleotides not matched to a gene: 12. The CDR3 length is 16 residues. The CDR3 loop reads CASRSQTGKSNQPQHF. CDR3 nucleotides: TGTGCCAGCAGATCCCAGACAGGGAAGAGTAATCAGCCCCAGCATTTT.

This clonotype was detected only a few times. This chain connects TRBV28 to TRBJ2-1, with 8 bases identical to TRBD2. V shed 6 bases and J 7 bases; nucleotides not matched to a gene: 5. Germline lookup yields CDR1 MDHEN and CDR2 SYDVKM. This CDR3 is 13 amino acids long. CDR3 bases: TGTGCCAGCAGACTGACTAGCGAGAATGAGCAGTTCTTC. Translated: CASRLTSENEQFF.

The V and J genes are TRBV4-3 and TRBJ2-5; TRBD1 is a possible D gene (5 bases). With 0 bases removed from V and 7 bases from J, the gap between germline ends came to 12 bases. The CDR3 length is 14 residues. From germline, CDR1 is LGHNA and CDR2 YSLEER. In nucleotides, the CDR3 is TGCGCCAGCAGCCAAGAACCAGGGCAGGCGACCCAGTACTTC. It translates to CASSQEPGQATQYF.

This clonotype was seen a few times. The chain joins TRBV7-2 to TRBJ1-1, with TRBD1 as a possible D gene (5 bases). Germline CDR1 is SGHTA and CDR2 is FQGNSA. The CDR3 has 15 amino acids. V lost 5 bases and J lost 4, with 17 bases in between. Here the CDR3 reads CASSVSGGVGTEAFF. The CDR3 coding sequence is TGTGCCAGCAGCGTCTCGGGAGGGGTTGGCACTGAAGCTTTCTTT.

V is TRBV2 and J is TRBJ1-1; D uncertain. CDR3 length: 11 amino acids. V lost 7 bases and J 11 bases, leaving 14 bases between the germline ends. Germline V gives CDR1 SNHLY, CDR2 FYNNEI. The CDR3 is CASTGGSGAFF. Written as DNA, the CDR3 is TGTGCCAGCACCGGAGGAAGTGGGGCTTTCTTT. Variable domain in full (rest from reference TRBV2 and TRBJ1-1): EPEVTQTPSHQVTQMGQEVILRCVPISNHLYFYWYRQILGQKVEFLVSFYNNEISEKSEIFDDQFSVERPDGSNFTLKIRSTKLEDSAMYFCASTGGSGAFFGQGTRLTVV.

This clonotype was recorded many times. J is TRBJ2-7 and V is TRBV6-1; 9 bases agree with TRBD2. CDR3 length: 15 amino acids. Germline assignment: CDR1 MNHNS and CDR2 SASEGT. V shed 5 bases, J shed 0 bases, and the junction held 5 bases outside the gene matches. Here the CDR3 DNA reads TGTGCCAGCAGTCTTCAAGCGGGAGGCTCCTACGAGCAGTACTTC. Translation: CASSLQAGGSYEQYF.

The V gene is TRBV6-2 or TRBV6-3, the J gene TRBJ2-1; TRBD2 agrees at 9 bases. J gave up 8 bases and V 2 bases, and 7 bases lay outside the gene matches. The CDR3 is 15 residues long. Germline values: CDR1 MNHEY, CDR2 SVGEGT. CDR3 sequence (DNA): TGTGCCAGCAGTTACGATAGCGGGAGCGCTGATGAGCAGTTCTTC. Translated, it gives CASSYDSGSADEQFF.

The chain links TRBV6-1 to TRBJ2-7, with 7 bases fitting TRBD1. CDR3 length: 13 amino acids. J gave up 3 bases and V 6 bases, and 5 bases lay outside the gene matches. Germline V gene lookup returns CDR1 MNHNS and CDR2 SASEGT. CDR3 loop: CASRAGTDYEQYF. The CDR3 bases are TGTGCCAGCAGAGCCGGGACAGACTACGAGCAGTACTTC.

This clonotype has more than one count but fewer than ten. The chain recombines TRBV7-2 with TRBJ1-2; TRBD1 matches at 11 bases. The ends lost 4 bases at V and 5 bases at J; junction bases unmatched: 6. CDR3 size: 15 residues. In germline, CDR1 is SGHTA, CDR2 FQGNSA. CDR3 nucleotides: TGTGCCAGCAGCTACGCCGGGACAGGGGGATATGGCTACACCTTC. It yields the protein CASSYAGTGGYGYTF.

The rearrangement uses TRBV6-1 and TRBJ1-5; no clear D gene. This CDR3 comprises 13 residues. Trimming removed 6 bases from V and 0 bases from J, with 6 bases in between. CDR1 MNHNS and CDR2 SASEGT come from the germline V gene. CDR3 sequence: CASSQHSNQPQHF. CDR3 coding DNA: TGTGCCAGCAGCCAACATAGCAATCAGCCCCAGCATTTT.

The chain uses TRBV7-2 and TRBJ1-4; possible D gene TRBD1, 6 bases. V was cut by 3 bases and J by 2 bases, with 13 bases left in between. Per germline, CDR1 SGHTA and CDR2 FQGNSA. CDR3 length equals 16 residues. CDR3 bases: TGTGCCAGCAGCTTTCAGGGGCGGGGGACTAATGAAAAACTGTTTTTT. Protein: CASSFQGRGTNEKLFF.